The present entry profiles one T cell receptor (beta chain) with its context. This record comes from a study of blood T cell repertoires in COVID-19. Study context: COVID-19 samples collected from the United States, Italy and Spain covered acute and convalescent phases. Sample material is recorded as cDNA or gDNA derived from T cells, B-cell-depleted T cells, or PBMCs.

Germline V CDR1 and CDR2: DFQATT, SNEGSKA (reference sequence). The CDR3 sequence is 13 residues long. V dropped 3 bases and J dropped 0; count of bases not matched to a gene: 1. Original processing methods: Cell counts per sample came from amplifying reference gene primers. Clones were read by immunoSEQ multiplex PCR, and TCRdb kept only the in-frame ones, dropping some. V, J and clone size were drawn from that table, and D and trimming were deduced from the DNA. The repertoire holds about 240,000 clones, with roughly 80% as singletons. This sequence originates from a woman aged 18-30 years with acute or convalescent COVID-19. This chain uses TRBV20-1 with TRBJ2-7; 8 nucleotides agree with TRBD2. The sample comprised peripheral blood. Written as DNA, the CDR3 is TGCAGTGCTAGTAGCGGGACCTCCTACGAGCAGTACTTC. This gives the protein CSASSGTSYEQYF.